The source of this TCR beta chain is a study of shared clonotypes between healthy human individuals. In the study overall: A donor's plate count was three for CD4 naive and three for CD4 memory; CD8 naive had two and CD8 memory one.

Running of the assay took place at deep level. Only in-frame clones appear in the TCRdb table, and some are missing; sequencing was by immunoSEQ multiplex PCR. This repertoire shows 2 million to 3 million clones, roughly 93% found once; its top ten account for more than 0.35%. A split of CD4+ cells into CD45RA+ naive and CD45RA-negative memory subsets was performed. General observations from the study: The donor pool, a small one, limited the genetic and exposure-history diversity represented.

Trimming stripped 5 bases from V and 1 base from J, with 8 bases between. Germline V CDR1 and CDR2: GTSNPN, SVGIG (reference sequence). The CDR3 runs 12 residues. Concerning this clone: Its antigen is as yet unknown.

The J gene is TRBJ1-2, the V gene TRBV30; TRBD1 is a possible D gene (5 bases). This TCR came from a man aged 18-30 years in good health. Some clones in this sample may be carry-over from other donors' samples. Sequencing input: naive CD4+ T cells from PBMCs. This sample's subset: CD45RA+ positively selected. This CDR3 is CAWAQGNYGYTF. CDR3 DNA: TGTGCCTGGGCCCAGGGTAACTATGGCTACACCTTC.